These 14 T cell receptor beta chains originate from one sample sequenced in a study of response to subunit inactivated influenza vaccine. TCRdb re-analysed the RT-PCR reads in MiXCR, keeping a single row per CDR3 protein. Of around 710,000 distinct CDR3 sequences detected, over 11% appear once; the ten largest clones hold 5.5% to 7%. This sample comprised PBMCs from blood, obtained around 15 days before vaccination. Receptors were obtained from a man between 50 and 59 years old who received an inactivated influenza vaccine.

In its sample, this clonotype was seen a few times. The V call is TRBV29-1, the J call TRBJ1-1, with D perhaps matching TRBD1 (6 bases). The CDR3 has 13 amino acids. Germline lookup yields CDR1 SQVTM and CDR2 ANQGSEA. Trimming removed 3 bases from V and 10 bases from J, with 18 bases in between. CDR3 protein: CSVEGGSTGIAFF. The CDR3 nucleotides read TGCAGCGTTGAGGGGGGGTCAACAGGGATAGCTTTCTTT.

This clonotype was seen many times. The genes are TRBV15 and TRBJ2-7, with 7 bases identical to TRBD1. The CDR3 is made up of 14 amino acids. V shed 5 bases, J shed 2 bases, and the junction held 6 bases outside the gene matches. In germline, CDR1 is LNHNV, CDR2 YYDKDF (reference sequence). CDR3 region: CATSQTGQTYEQYF. The CDR3 DNA reads TGTGCCACCAGCCAAACGGGACAGACCTACGAGCAGTACTTC.

V and J are TRBV15 and TRBJ1-1, with 11 bases matching TRBD1. This CDR3 has 16 residues. Germline values: CDR1 LNHNV, CDR2 YYDKDF (reference sequence). With 0 bases clipped from V and 4 bases from J, the junction kept 4 bases outside the gene matches. The CDR3 spells CATSRERDRGITEAFF. In DNA, the CDR3 is TGTGCCACCAGCAGAGAGCGGGACAGGGGGATCACTGAAGCTTTCTTT. Full variable domain (rest looked up from reference TRBV15 and TRBJ1-1): DAMVIQNPRYQVTQFGKPVTLSCSQTLNHNVMYWYQQKSSQAPKLLFHYYDKDFNNEADTPDNFQSRRPNTSFCFLDIRSPGLGDTAMYLCATSRERDRGITEAFFGQGTRLTVV.

This clonotype was counted a few times. The V and J genes are TRBV2 and TRBJ2-2, with D maybe TRBD2 (5 bases). Germline assignment: CDR1 SNHLY and CDR2 FYNNEI. The CDR3 contains 16 residues. Trimming pared 3 bases from V and 3 bases from J, leaving 14 bases between. CDR3 amino acids: CASSELGSVDTGELFF. In DNA, the CDR3 is TGTGCCAGCAGTGAGTTGGGGAGCGTCGACACCGGGGAGCTGTTTTTT.

This clonotype appeared many times. This chain connects TRBV12-3 or TRBV12-4 to TRBJ2-1; D ambiguous. V lost 0 bases and J 6 bases, leaving 12 bases between the germline ends. The CDR3 has 15 amino acids. Here the CDR3 reads CASSLAFLSSNEQFF. The CDR3 DNA reads as TGTGCCAGCAGTTTAGCGTTTTTGTCCAGCAATGAGCAGTTCTTC.

V is TRBV7-2 and J is TRBJ2-7; D unclear. The germline V and J ends were trimmed by 2 bases and 6 bases, with 20 bases remaining between them. Germline V gene sequence: CDR1 SGHTA, CDR2 FQGNSA. The CDR3 extends over 16 amino acids. The CDR3 loop is CASSLTGDWKKGEQYF. In DNA form, the CDR3 reads TGTGCCAGCAGCTTAACCGGAGATTGGAAAAAGGGCGAGCAGTACTTC.

The rearrangement links TRBV11-2 to TRBJ2-2, with D possibly matching TRBD2 (6 bases). The germline CDR1 and CDR2 sequences are SGHAT and FQNNGV. CDR3 length equals 17 residues. V was shortened by 0 bases and J by 6 bases, with 17 bases between the two germline ends. CDR3 in amino acids: CASSLEAVGLWSGELFF. DNA of the CDR3: TGTGCCAGCAGCTTAGAGGCCGTGGGACTGTGGTCCGGGGAGCTGTTTTTT.

This clonotype occurred many times. The chain combines TRBV10-3 with TRBJ2-7, with 9 nucleotides matching TRBD1. Trimming cost V 5 bases and J 2 bases; bases outside gene matches: 4. This CDR3 has 14 amino acids. Germline V gene lookup returns CDR1 ENHRY and CDR2 SYGVKD. The CDR3 DNA reads TGTGCCATCAGTCCGGGACAGGGCCCCTACGAGCAGTACTTC. This encodes CAISPGQGPYEQYF.

This clonotype was counted a few times. The rearrangement joins TRBV29-1 to TRBJ2-2, with 8 bases fitting TRBD2. The V segment lost 4 bases and the J segment 5 bases; nucleotides outside the gene matches: 6. The CDR3 spans 14 residues. Germline CDR1 and CDR2: SQVTM and ANQGSEA. The DNA for the CDR3 is TGCAGCGTTGGGTCGGGGGGGCAAACCGGGGAGCTGTTTTTT. Translation: CSVGSGGQTGELFF.

The chain carries TRBV12-3 or TRBV12-4 and TRBJ2-4; the D gene is possibly TRBD2 (5 bases). The V end lost 6 bases, the J end lost 8 bases, and 17 bases lay between the germline ends. This CDR3 region has 14 residues. CDR3 loop: CASSREQRPDIQYF. CDR3 in DNA: TGTGCCAGCAGCCGGGAACAGCGCCCTGACATTCAGTACTTC.

The CDR3 DNA reads TGTGCCAGCTCACCATCGGACGGAGTCGGGGAGCTGTTTTTT. It is translated as CASSPSDGVGELFF. V usage is TRBV18 and J usage is TRBJ2-2; D is unclear. The V end was cut by 2 bases, the J end by 7 bases, with 11 bases between. CDR1 KGHSH and CDR2 LQKENI come from the germline V gene. This CDR3 is built from 14 residues.

The CDR3: CASSQDLRQDQPQHF. The CDR3 DNA sequence: TGCGCCAGCAGCCAAGATCTTCGGCAGGACCAGCCCCAGCATTTT. The V gene is TRBV4-3, the J gene TRBJ1-5; D gene uncertain. The CDR3 loop spans 15 amino acids. Trimming took off 0 bases at V and 7 bases at J, with 13 bases between the two ends. CDR1 and CDR2 (germline): LGHNA, YSLEER.

This clonotype showed up just once. V and J are TRBV7-2 and TRBJ2-2, with D perhaps TRBD1 or TRBD2 (6 bases each). V lost 1 base to trimming and J lost 8 bases, with 11 bases between them. The CDR3 covers 14 residues. Germline assignment: CDR1 SGHTA and CDR2 FQGNSA. The CDR3, as DNA: TGTGCCAGCAGCTTAGGGGGGGCTTTTGGGGAGCTGTTTTTT. Its translation: CASSLGGAFGELFF.

This clonotype was observed a handful of times. The chain has TRBV28 and TRBJ2-7; a possible D gene is TRBD2 (6 bases). Trimming stripped 7 bases from V and 1 base from J, with 17 bases between. CDR1 is MDHEN and CDR2 is SYDVKM in the germline V gene. The CDR3 runs 15 residues. As DNA, the CDR3 is TGTGCCAGCATCCTAATGGTCGGGGGATCCTACGAGCAGTACTTC. Its protein is CASILMVGGSYEQYF.